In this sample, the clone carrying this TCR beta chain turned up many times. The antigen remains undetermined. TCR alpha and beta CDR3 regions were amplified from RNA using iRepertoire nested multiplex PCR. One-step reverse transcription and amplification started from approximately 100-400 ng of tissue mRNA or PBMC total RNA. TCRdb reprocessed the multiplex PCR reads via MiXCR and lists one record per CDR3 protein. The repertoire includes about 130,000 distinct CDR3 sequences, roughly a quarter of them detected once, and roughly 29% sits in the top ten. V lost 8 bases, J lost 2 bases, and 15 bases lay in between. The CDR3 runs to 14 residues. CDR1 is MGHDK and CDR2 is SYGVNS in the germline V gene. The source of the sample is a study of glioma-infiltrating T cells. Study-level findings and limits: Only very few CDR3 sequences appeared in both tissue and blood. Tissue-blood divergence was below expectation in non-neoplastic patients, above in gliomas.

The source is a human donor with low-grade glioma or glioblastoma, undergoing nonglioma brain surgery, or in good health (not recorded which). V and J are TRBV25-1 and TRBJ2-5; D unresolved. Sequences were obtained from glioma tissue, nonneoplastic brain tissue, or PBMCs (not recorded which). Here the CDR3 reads CASSPSLGQETQYF. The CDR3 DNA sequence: TGTGCCAGCTCCCCATCCCTTGGACAAGAGACCCAGTACTTC.